This T cell receptor beta chain came from a study of T-cell memory formation after mild COVID-19. The V and J ends lost 3 bases and 8 bases, in that order; junction bases with no gene match: 3. This CDR3 comprises 12 residues. TCRdb reprocessed the 5' RACE reads with MiXCR, giving one entry per CDR3 protein. In the table there are roughly 600,000 distinct CDR3 sequences, over 15% of which are singletons. Material for sequencing was PBMCs or a T cell subset sorted from them (not recorded which). The chain is built from TRBV12-3 or TRBV12-4 and TRBJ1-1, with 7 bases lining up with TRBD1. This TCR was recovered from an adult woman who had mild COVID-19 (a few samples of this study predate the infection). Cell type and time point are not known. CDR3 loop: CASSFLDREAFF. In DNA, the CDR3 is TGTGCCAGCAGTTTCCTGGACAGGGAAGCTTTCTTT.